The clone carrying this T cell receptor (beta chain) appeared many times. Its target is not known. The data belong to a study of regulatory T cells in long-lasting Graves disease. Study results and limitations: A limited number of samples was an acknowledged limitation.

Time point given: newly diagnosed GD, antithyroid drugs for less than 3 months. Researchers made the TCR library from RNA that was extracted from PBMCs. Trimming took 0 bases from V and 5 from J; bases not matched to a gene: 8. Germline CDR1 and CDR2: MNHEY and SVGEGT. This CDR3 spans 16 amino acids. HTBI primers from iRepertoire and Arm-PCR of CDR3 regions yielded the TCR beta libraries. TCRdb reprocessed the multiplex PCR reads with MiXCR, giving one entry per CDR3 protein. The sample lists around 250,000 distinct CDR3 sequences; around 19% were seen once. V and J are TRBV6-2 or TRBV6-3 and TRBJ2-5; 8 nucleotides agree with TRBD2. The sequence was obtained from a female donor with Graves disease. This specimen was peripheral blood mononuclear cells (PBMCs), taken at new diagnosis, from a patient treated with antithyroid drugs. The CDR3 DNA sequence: TGTGCCAGCAGTTACTCCCCTACGGGAGGGCTGGAGACCCAGTACTTC. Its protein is CASSYSPTGGLETQYF.